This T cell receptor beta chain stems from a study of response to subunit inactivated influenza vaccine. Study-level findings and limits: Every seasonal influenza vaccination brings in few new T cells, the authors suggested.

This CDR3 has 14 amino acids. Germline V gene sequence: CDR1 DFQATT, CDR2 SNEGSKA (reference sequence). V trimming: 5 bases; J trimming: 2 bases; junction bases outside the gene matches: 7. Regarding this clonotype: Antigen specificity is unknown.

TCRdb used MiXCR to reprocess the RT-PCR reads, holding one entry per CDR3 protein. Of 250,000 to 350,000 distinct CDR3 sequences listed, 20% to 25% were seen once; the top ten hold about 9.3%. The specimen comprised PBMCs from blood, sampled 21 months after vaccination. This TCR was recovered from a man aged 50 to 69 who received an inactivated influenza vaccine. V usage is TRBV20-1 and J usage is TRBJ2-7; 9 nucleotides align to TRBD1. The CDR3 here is CSAEDRGMPYEQYF. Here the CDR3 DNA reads TGCAGTGCTGAGGACAGGGGAATGCCCTACGAGCAGTACTTC.